This TCR beta chain was captured by sequencing in a study of T cells in Graves' hyperthyroidism and ophthalmopathy. Amplified TCR beta CDR3 regions came from RNA transcripts. When the TCR CDR3 underwent first-round RT-PCR, the HTBI primer set was used. In TCRdb, the multiplex PCR reads were re-called with MiXCR into one record per CDR3 protein. The table includes roughly 240,000 distinct CDR3 sequences, about 25% detected once. This clonotype was recorded many times. Its specificity is not known. Study results and limitations: Blood also held most thyroid clonotypes expanded beyond 0.001.

The CDR3 is 15 amino acids. Trimming cost V 2 bases and J 2 bases, with 13 bases left between them. Germline V gene lookup returns CDR1 ENHRY and CDR2 SYGVKD. Sequences were obtained from blood. The chain has TRBV10-3 and TRBJ2-7, with a weak D call TRBD1 (5 bases). The TCR originated in a woman between 40 and 50 years old with Graves' ophthalmopathy. The CDR3 coding sequence is TGTGCCATCAGTGAGACCCAAGGACAAGCCTACGAGCAGTACTTC. The encoded protein is CAISETQGQAYEQYF.